This record concerns one T cell receptor beta chain sequence. Its antigen is unknown. Primers included in the PCR were 60 Vbeta and 13 Jbeta primers. Libraries were prepared by immunoSEQ multiplex PCR; TCRdb keeps only in-frame clonotypes and omits some of them. The sample carries about 170,000 clones, roughly 80% recorded once. V lost 3 bases to trimming and J lost 1 base; unmatched junction nucleotides: 10. The CDR3 sequence is 17 residues long. Per germline, CDR1 SGDLS and CDR2 YYNGEE. This sample was included in a study of cytomegalovirus exposure and HLA in healthy donors. Study-wide results and caveats: Reports showed the classifier diagnosing cytomegalovirus status with high specificity and sensitivity. In vitro checks showed that a few CMV-associated chains really do target CMV antigens. Presence/absence analyses took donor sequencing depth as roughly uniform. The study put 150 or so TCR beta chains on its list as cytomegalovirus-associated.

The origin of this receptor is a female donor in good health and CMV-seronegative. Sequences were obtained from PBMCs. This rearrangement joins TRBV9 to TRBJ2-5; TRBD1 matches at 9 bases. CDR3 DNA sequence: TGTGCCAGCAGCGAAACGGGCGGACAGGGGTTCCAAGAGACCCAGTACTTC. Encoded protein: CASSETGGQGFQETQYF.